These 6 T cell receptor beta chains were sequenced from one sample in a study of blood T cell repertoires in COVID-19. Sequencing used immunoSEQ multiplex PCR; TCRdb keeps in-frame clones, though not all of them. Of over 40,000 clones in the sample, about 86% were seen once. The sequencing input was peripheral blood. The receptors were sampled from a man older than 75 with active COVID-19.

The chain employs TRBV5-4 and TRBJ1-1, with a possible D match to TRBD1 (6 bases). Germline lookup yields CDR1 SGHNT and CDR2 YYREEE (reference sequence). The V end was cut by 4 bases, the J end by 0 bases, with 13 bases between. There are 15 residues in the CDR3. Here the CDR3 reads CASSDAGALNTEAFF. The CDR3 DNA reads as TGTGCCAGCAGCGATGCAGGGGCCTTGAACACTGAAGCTTTCTTT. Drawing the rest from reference TRBV5-4 and TRBJ1-1, the complete variable domain is ETGVTQSPTHLIKTRGQQVTLRCSSQSGHNTVSWYQQALGQGPQFIFQYYREEENGRGNFPPRFSGLQFPNYSSELNVNALELDDSALYLCASSDAGALNTEAFFGQGTRLTVV.

The genes are TRBV7-9 and TRBJ2-7; D is possibly TRBD2 (6 bases). V was cut by 2 bases and J by 3 bases, with 8 bases left in between. This CDR3 has 13 residues. From germline, CDR1 is SEHNR and CDR2 FQNEAQ (reference sequence). The CDR3 bases are TGTGCCAGCAGCTTATCCGGGGGCTACGAGCAGTACTTC. Translated, it gives CASSLSGGYEQYF.

This chain links TRBV7-9 with TRBJ1-2; tentative D call: TRBD1 (5 bases). Germline assignment: CDR1 SEHNR and CDR2 FQNEAQ (reference sequence). Between the trimmed V and J ends, which lost 5 bases and 2 bases, there was a span of 18 bases. The CDR3 is made up of 16 amino acids. The chain's CDR3 is CASSRFETGPNYGYTF. CDR3 bases: TGTGCCAGCAGCCGTTTTGAAACAGGTCCCAACTATGGCTACACCTTC.

The V call is TRBV11-1, the J call TRBJ2-1; 13 bases line up with TRBD2. Trimming removed 1 base from V and 10 bases from J; junction bases left unmatched: 4. The CDR3 runs to 15 residues. CDR1 and CDR2 from the germline V gene are SGHAT and FQDESV (reference sequence). CDR3 amino acids: CASSLGLAGGGEQFF. The CDR3 DNA is TGTGCCAGCAGCTTAGGACTAGCGGGAGGAGGAGAGCAGTTCTTC.

The chain is built from TRBV10-1 and TRBJ1-4, with D perhaps TRBD1 (6 bases). The CDR3 runs 14 residues. Germline CDR1 and CDR2: WNHNN and SYGVQD (reference sequence). Trimming stripped 5 bases from V and 4 bases from J, with 11 bases between. The CDR3 coding sequence is TGCGCCAGCAGTTCCGGACAGATTAATGAAAAACTGTTTTTT. It translates to CASSSGQINEKLFF.

This clone was counted a few times. The chain uses TRBV7-8 and TRBJ1-6; 10 bases agree with TRBD1. Germline loops: CDR1 SGHVS, CDR2 FQNEAQ. Trimming took 9 bases from V and 9 from J; bases not matched to a gene: 11. This CDR3 has 15 residues. As DNA, the CDR3 is TGTGCCAGTCGACAGGGGGCATTTCCTACTTCACCCCTCCACTTT. Encoded protein: CASRQGAFPTSPLHF.